Shown below are 8 T cell receptor beta chains from a single sample sequenced in a study of blood T cell repertoires in COVID-19. The assay was immunoSEQ multiplex PCR, and TCRdb's table has in-frame clones only and misses some. The data contain approximately 200,000 clones, around 89% of them seen just once; the ten biggest clones take up approximately 1.1%. The sequenced material came from PBMCs or T cells enriched from blood (not recorded which). The source is a man under 40 who had recovered from COVID-19.

The chain couples TRBV14 to TRBJ2-7; D perhaps matches TRBD2 (6 bases). CDR3 length: 15 amino acids. Germline V gene sequence: CDR1 SGHDN, CDR2 FVKESK. Trimming stripped 4 bases from V and 3 bases from J, with 16 bases between. CDR3: CASSPGGTLNYEQYF. The CDR3 nucleotides are TGTGCCAGCAGCCCTGGGGGGACGCTTAACTACGAGCAGTACTTC. The variable domain in full, completed from reference TRBV14 and TRBJ2-7, reads EAGVTQFPSHSVIEKGQTVTLRCDPISGHDNLYWYRRVMGKEIKFLLHFVKESKQDESGMPNNRFLAERTGGTYSTLKVQPAELEDSGVYFCASSPGGTLNYEQYFGPGTRLTVT.

This rearrangement joins TRBV11-2 to TRBJ2-2, with D possibly matching TRBD2 (6 bases). This CDR3 is built from 15 residues. Germline V CDR1 and CDR2: SGHAT, FQNNGV. Trimming pared 6 bases from V and 5 bases from J, leaving 16 bases between. The CDR3 DNA reads TGTGCCAGCAGAAAGGGACCAAGCGGGACCGGGGAGCTGTTTTTT. It yields the protein CASRKGPSGTGELFF. The full variable domain, in which reference TRBV11-2 and TRBJ2-2 provide the parts outside the CDR3, is EAGVAQSPRYKIIEKRQSVAFWCNPISGHATLYWYQQILGQGPKLLIQFQNNGVVDDSQLPKDRFSAERLKGVDSTLKIQPAKLEDSAVYLCASRKGPSGTGELFFGEGSRLTVL.

This clone has a single count. J is TRBJ2-7 and V is TRBV28; 7 bases agree with TRBD1. V gave up 3 bases and J gave up 3 bases; unmatched junction bases: 5. The germline CDR1 and CDR2 sequences are MDHEN and SYDVKM. The CDR3 length is 14 residues. The CDR3 protein is CASSFRGQFYEQYF. The DNA for the CDR3 is TGTGCCAGCAGTTTTCGGGGACAGTTCTACGAGCAGTACTTC.

CDR3 sequence: CASTGRDRGQETQYF. In nucleotides, the CDR3 is TGTGCCAGCACCGGCAGGGACAGGGGGCAAGAGACCCAGTACTTC. The chain recombines TRBV2 with TRBJ2-5, with 11 bases fitting TRBD1. V shed 7 bases, J shed 2 bases, and the junction held 6 bases outside the gene matches. This CDR3 has 15 amino acids. Germline CDR1 reads SNHLY; CDR2 reads FYNNEI.

This chain links TRBV19 with TRBJ1-1; 7 bases align to TRBD1. Germline-derived CDR1 and CDR2 are LNHDA and SQIVND (reference sequence). The junction had 12 bases not matched to a gene; V was cut back by 6 bases and J by 5 bases. The CDR3 runs to 15 residues. The CDR3 protein is CASRNGTAAVTEAFF. DNA for the CDR3: TGTGCCAGTAGGAATGGGACAGCGGCGGTGACTGAAGCTTTCTTT.

This CDR3 is CSASRTGGGGYGYTF. The DNA of the CDR3 is TGCAGTGCTAGTAGGACAGGGGGCGGAGGGTATGGCTACACCTTC. The chain joins TRBV20-1 to TRBJ1-2; TRBD1 matches at 11 bases. J lost 5 bases, V lost 3 bases, and 8 bases had no gene match. This CDR3 spans 15 amino acids. Germline V lookup: CDR1 DFQATT, CDR2 SNEGSKA (reference sequence).

The count of this clone is one. CDR3 region: CASSPRQGTNEKLFF. The CDR3 nucleotides are TGCGCCAGCAGCCCCAGACAGGGAACTAATGAAAAACTGTTTTTT. V usage is TRBV5-1 and J usage is TRBJ1-4; 7 bases are a match to TRBD1. Germline V CDR1 and CDR2: SGHRS, YFSETQ. The CDR3 is 15 residues long. V was pared by 4 bases and J by 1 base, with 4 bases of the junction left unmatched.

This chain connects TRBV6-5 to TRBJ1-5; the match to TRBD1 covers 7 bases. This CDR3 comprises 13 residues. Trimming took 6 bases from V and 3 from J; bases not matched to a gene: 2. CDR1 is MNHEY, CDR2 SVGAGI, per germline. In nucleotides, the CDR3 is TGTGCCAGCAGCACAGGGGACAATCAGCCCCAGCATTTT. This codes for CASSTGDNQPQHF.